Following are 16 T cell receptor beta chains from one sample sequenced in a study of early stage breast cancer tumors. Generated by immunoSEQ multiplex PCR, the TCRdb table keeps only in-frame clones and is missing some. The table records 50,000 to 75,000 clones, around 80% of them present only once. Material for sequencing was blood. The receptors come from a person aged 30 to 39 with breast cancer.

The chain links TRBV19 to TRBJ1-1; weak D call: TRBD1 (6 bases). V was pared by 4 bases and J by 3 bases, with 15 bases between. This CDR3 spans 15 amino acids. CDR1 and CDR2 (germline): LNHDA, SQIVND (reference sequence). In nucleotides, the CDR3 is TGTGCCAGTAGTACACTACAGGGTGGGGACACTGAAGCTTTCTTT. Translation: CASSTLQGGDTEAFF. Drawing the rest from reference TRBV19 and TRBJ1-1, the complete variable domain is DGGITQSPKYLFRKEGQNVTLSCEQNLNHDAMYWYRQDPGQGLRLIYYSQIVNDFQKGDIAEGYSVSREKKESFPLTVTSAQKNPTAFYLCASSTLQGGDTEAFFGQGTRLTVV.

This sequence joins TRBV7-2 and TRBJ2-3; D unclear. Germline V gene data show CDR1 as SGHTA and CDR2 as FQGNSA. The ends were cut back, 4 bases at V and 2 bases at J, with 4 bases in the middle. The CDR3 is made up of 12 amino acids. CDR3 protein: CASSSYTDTQYF. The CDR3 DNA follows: TGTGCCAGCAGCTCCTACACAGATACGCAGTATTTT.

The CDR3 bases are TGTGCCATATCGCTAGGGCCACCTAACTATGGCTACACCTTC. This gives the protein CAISLGPPNYGYTF. This chain uses TRBV7-8 with TRBJ1-2; D call uncertain. From germline, CDR1 is SGHVS and CDR2 FQNEAQ. The CDR3 has 14 residues. The V gene lost 10 bases and the J gene lost 0 bases, with 15 bases spanning the gap. Filled out from reference TRBV7-8 and TRBJ1-2, the complete variable domain reads GAGVSQSPRYKVAKRGQDVALRCDPISGHVSLFWYQQALGQGPEFLTYFQNEAQLDKSGLPSDRFFAERPEGSVSTLKIQRTQQEDSAVYLCAISLGPPNYGYTFGSGTRLTVV.

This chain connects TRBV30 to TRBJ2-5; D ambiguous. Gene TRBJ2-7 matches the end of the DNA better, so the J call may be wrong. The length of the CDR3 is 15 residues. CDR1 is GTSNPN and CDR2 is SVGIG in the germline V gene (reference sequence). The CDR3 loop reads CAWSVKSRVSYEQYF. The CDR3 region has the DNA TGTGCCTGGAGTGTGAAATCAAGGGTAAGCTACGAGCAGTACTTC.

This CDR3 is CASSESGSGKLFF. For the CDR3, the DNA is TGCGCCAGCAGTGAGTCGGGGTCGGGTAAACTGTTTTTT. The V gene is TRBV10-1, the J gene TRBJ1-4; no definite D call. Germline CDR1 WNHNN, CDR2 SYGVQD (reference sequence). The CDR3 is made up of 13 amino acids. V lost 0 bases to trimming and J lost 11 bases, with 10 bases between them.

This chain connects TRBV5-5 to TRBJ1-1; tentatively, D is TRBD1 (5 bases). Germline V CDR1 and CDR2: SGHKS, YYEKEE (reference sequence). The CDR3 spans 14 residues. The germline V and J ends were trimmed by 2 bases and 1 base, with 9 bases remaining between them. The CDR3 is CASSFDRENTEAFF. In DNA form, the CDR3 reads TGTGCCAGCAGCTTTGACAGAGAGAACACTGAAGCTTTCTTT.

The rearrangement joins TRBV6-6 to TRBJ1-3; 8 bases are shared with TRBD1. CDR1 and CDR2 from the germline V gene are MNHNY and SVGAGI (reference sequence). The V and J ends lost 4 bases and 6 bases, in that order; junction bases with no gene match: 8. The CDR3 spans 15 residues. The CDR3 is CASSLDREVANTIYF. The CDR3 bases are TGTGCCAGCAGTTTGGACAGGGAGGTAGCAAACACCATATATTTT.

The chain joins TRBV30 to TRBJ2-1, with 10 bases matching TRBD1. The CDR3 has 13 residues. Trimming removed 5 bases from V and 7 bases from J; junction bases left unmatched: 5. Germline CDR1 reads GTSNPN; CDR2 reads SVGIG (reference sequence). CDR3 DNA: TGTGCCTGGGTACGGACAGGGGGGAATGAGCAGTTCTTC. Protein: CAWVRTGGNEQFF.

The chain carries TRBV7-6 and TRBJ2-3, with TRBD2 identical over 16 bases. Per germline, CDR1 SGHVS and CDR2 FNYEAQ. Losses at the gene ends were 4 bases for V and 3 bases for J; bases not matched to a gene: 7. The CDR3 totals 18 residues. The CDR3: CASSSPGLAGGITDTQYF. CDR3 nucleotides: TGTGCCAGCAGCTCACCGGGACTAGCGGGAGGGATAACAGATACGCAGTATTTT.

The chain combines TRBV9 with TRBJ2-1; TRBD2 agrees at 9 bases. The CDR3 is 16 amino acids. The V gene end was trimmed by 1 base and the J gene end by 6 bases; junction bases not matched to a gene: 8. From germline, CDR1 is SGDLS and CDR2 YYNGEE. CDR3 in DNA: TGTGCCAGCAGCGTATCCGGGACTAGCTTTGGCAATGAGCAGTTCTTC. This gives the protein CASSVSGTSFGNEQFF.

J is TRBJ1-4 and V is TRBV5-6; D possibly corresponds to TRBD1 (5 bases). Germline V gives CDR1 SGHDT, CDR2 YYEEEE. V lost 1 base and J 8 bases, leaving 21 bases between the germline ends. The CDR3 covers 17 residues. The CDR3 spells CASSLIGEGRGGEKLFF. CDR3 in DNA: TGTGCCAGCAGCTTGATCGGGGAGGGGAGGGGAGGCGAAAAACTGTTTTTT.

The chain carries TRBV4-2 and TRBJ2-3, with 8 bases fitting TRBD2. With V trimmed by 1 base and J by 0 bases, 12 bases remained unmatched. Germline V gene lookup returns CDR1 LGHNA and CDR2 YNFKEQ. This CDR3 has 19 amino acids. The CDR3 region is CASSQGHSLAGKSTDTQYF. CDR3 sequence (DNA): TGTGCCAGCAGCCAAGGACACTCCTTAGCGGGAAAAAGCACAGATACGCAGTATTTT.

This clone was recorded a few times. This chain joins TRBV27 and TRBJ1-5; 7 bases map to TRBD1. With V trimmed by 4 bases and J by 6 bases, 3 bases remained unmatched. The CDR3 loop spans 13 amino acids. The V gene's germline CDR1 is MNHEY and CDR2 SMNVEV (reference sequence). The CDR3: CASSWDRGQPQHF. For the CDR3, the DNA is TGTGCCAGCAGTTGGGACAGAGGTCAGCCCCAGCATTTT.

DNA of the CDR3: TGTGCCAGCAGTGTGTGGGCGAACACTGAAGCTTTCTTT. It encodes CASSVWANTEAFF. This chain links TRBV25-1 with TRBJ1-1; no clear D. The germline gives CDR1 MGHDK, CDR2 SYGVNS. The CDR3 is 13 amino acids. Trimming shortened V by 4 bases and J by 1 base, and 7 bases separated the two germline ends.

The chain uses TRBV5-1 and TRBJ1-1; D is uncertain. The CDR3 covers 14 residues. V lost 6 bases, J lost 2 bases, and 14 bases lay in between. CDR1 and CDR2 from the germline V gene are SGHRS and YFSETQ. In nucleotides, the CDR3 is TGCGCCAGCACTCCCCAGGATGGAAACACTGAAGCTTTCTTT. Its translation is CASTPQDGNTEAFF.

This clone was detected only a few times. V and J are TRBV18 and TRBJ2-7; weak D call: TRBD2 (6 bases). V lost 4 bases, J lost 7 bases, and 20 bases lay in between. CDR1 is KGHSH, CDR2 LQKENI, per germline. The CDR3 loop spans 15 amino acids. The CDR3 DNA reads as TGTGCCAGCTCACAAGGGACTGGAGGGGAGAGAGAGCAGTACTTC. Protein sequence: CASSQGTGGEREQYF.